These T cell receptor beta chains were read from a single sample in a study of technical replicates of blood from several donors. Produced via immunoSEQ multiplex PCR; TCRdb's table is partial and in-frame only. The sample shows 45,000 to 55,000 clones, 85% to 95% of them seen only once. The sample taken for sequencing was T cells isolated from PBMCs. The receptors were sampled from a human donor in good health. CDR3s include the opening cysteine and the closing phenylalanine or tryptophan. The D gene is left open where the match is weak. The listing skips clone size in some rows; elsewhere it reads once, few, many or a size class.

abundance	v_gene	d_gene	j_gene	CDR3aa	CDR3nt
NA	TRBV14	NA	TRBJ2-3	CASSKVSGVDTQYF	TGTGCCAGCAGCAAAGTGTCGGGGGTGGATACGCAGTATTTT
few	TRBV6-6	TRBD1	TRBJ1-2	CASSSSQQGYGYTF	TGTGCCAGCAGCTCAAGTCAACAGGGGTATGGCTACACCTTC
NA	TRBV9	NA	TRBJ2-6	CASRRGGLMSGANVLTF	TGTGCCAGCAGGCGCGGGGGCCTCATGTCTGGGGCCAACGTCCTGACTTTC
NA	TRBV5-1	NA	TRBJ2-1	CASSLKAPNEQFF	TGCGCCAGCAGCCTTAAAGCCCCCAATGAGCAGTTCTTC
NA	TRBV6-5	TRBD1	TRBJ1-4	CASRDTGGSLEKLFF	TGTGCCAGCAGGGACACAGGGGGTTCTCTCGAAAAACTGTTTTTT
NA	TRBV5-1	TRBD2	TRBJ2-7	CASSPFDGLDYEQYF	TGCGCCAGCAGCCCATTTGACGGACTAGACTACGAGCAGTACTTC
NA	TRBV28	TRBD1	TRBJ1-5	CASSSTGESNQPQHF	TGTGCCAGCAGTTCTACAGGGGAAAGCAATCAGCCCCAGCATTTT
NA	TRBV6-5	NA	TRBJ1-1	CASSYKTGNTEAFF	TGTGCCAGCAGTTACAAGACAGGGAACACTGAAGCTTTCTTT
NA	TRBV12-5	TRBD1	TRBJ2-2	CASQQGDVGELFF	TGTGCGTCCCAGCAGGGGGATGTCGGGGAGCTGTTTTTT
NA	TRBV7-9	NA	TRBJ1-3	CASSLDSISGNTIYF	TGTGCCAGCAGCTTAGACAGCATATCTGGAAACACCATATATTTT
NA	TRBV13	TRBD1	TRBJ2-5	CASSNRGRETQYF	TGTGCCAGCAGCAACAGGGGGCGAGAGACCCAGTACTTC
few	TRBV10-1	NA	TRBJ1-6	CASSETGNSPLHF	TGCGCCAGCAGTGAAACGGGTAATTCACCCCTCCACTTT
NA	TRBV7-9	NA	TRBJ2-7	CASSLVAGAIYEQYF	TGTGCCAGCAGCTTAGTAGCAGGGGCAATCTACGAGCAGTACTTC
NA	TRBV11-3	NA	TRBJ2-7	CASSTNRARLGEQYF	TGTGCCAGCAGCACCAACAGGGCCAGGTTGGGGGAGCAGTACTTC
NA	TRBV11-2	NA	TRBJ2-2	CASSLDPIAGELFF	TGTGCCAGCAGCTTAGATCCTATCGCCGGGGAGCTGTTTTTT
NA	TRBV7-9	NA	TRBJ1-2	CASSLGGDYGYTF	TGTGCCAGCAGCTTGGGGGGTGACTATGGCTACACCTTC
once	TRBV5-1	TRBD2	TRBJ2-6	CASSLGGGAGANVLTF	TGCGCCAGCAGCTTGGGGGGGGGTGCTGGGGCCAACGTCCTGACTTTC
few	TRBV5-1	NA	TRBJ2-1	CASRPGGGGYNEQFF	TGCGCCAGCAGGCCGGGGGGCGGAGGATACAATGAGCAGTTCTTC
NA	TRBV9	NA	TRBJ2-3	CASSPSAADTQYF	TGTGCCAGCAGCCCTAGTGCGGCAGATACGCAGTATTTT
NA	TRBV5-4	TRBD2	TRBJ2-2	CASSLAGLAGVSTGELFF	TGTGCCAGCAGCTTGGCCGGACTAGCGGGAGTTAGCACCGGGGAGCTGTTTTTT
few	TRBV11-2	TRBD2	TRBJ2-7	CASRRPGLGGYEQYF	TGTGCCAGCAGACGACCGGGACTAGGAGGCTACGAGCAGTACTTC
once	TRBV10-1	TRBD2	TRBJ2-6	CASSGGLAGSGANVLTF	TGCGCCAGCAGTGGTGGACTAGCGGGATCTGGGGCCAACGTCCTGACTTTC
NA	TRBV10-3	NA	TRBJ2-1	CAISESAGEQFF	TGTGCCATCAGTGAGTCTGCGGGAGAGCAGTTCTTC
NA	TRBV6-6	NA	TRBJ1-5	CASSYRFSGAQPQHF	TGTGCCAGCAGTTACAGGTTCTCAGGGGCTCAGCCCCAGCATTTT
NA	TRBV11-1	NA	TRBJ2-5	CASSLAWSGGETQYF	TGTGCCAGCAGCCTAGCTTGGTCCGGGGGAGAGACCCAGTACTTC
NA	TRBV28	NA	TRBJ2-5	CASSSGQPQDQETQYF	TGTGCCAGCAGTTCAGGACAGCCTCAGGACCAAGAGACCCAGTACTTC
NA	TRBV28	NA	TRBJ1-1	CASSPEQGPGAFF	TGTGCCAGCAGTCCCGAACAGGGACCGGGGGCTTTCTTT
once	TRBV6-5	NA	TRBJ1-4	CASSAGGDGNEKLFF	TGTGCCAGCAGTGCCGGGGGGGACGGTAATGAAAAACTGTTTTTT
NA	TRBV18	TRBD1	TRBJ1-1	CASSLEQGQGTEAFF	TGTGCCAGCTCACTCGAACAGGGGCAGGGCACTGAAGCTTTCTTT
NA	TRBV12-5	TRBD2	TRBJ2-1	CASGLVLGGGAGEQFF	TGTGCTAGTGGTTTGGTACTAGGCGGGGGGGCGGGTGAGCAGTTCTTC
NA	TRBV28	TRBD1	TRBJ2-7	CASRRTGQGSGEQYF	TGTGCCAGCAGGCGCACGGGACAGGGGTCCGGCGAGCAGTACTTC
few	TRBV28	TRBD2	TRBJ2-3	CASSLGLAIDTQYF	TGTGCCAGCAGTTTGGGACTAGCAATAGATACGCAGTATTTT
NA	TRBV11-3	TRBD1	TRBJ2-7	CASSASGTGAYEQYF	TGTGCCAGCAGCGCTTCCGGGACAGGAGCCTACGAGCAGTACTTC
NA	TRBV7-9	NA	TRBJ1-1	CASSLGQGMNTEAFF	TGTGCCAGCAGCTTAGGTCAGGGGATGAACACTGAAGCTTTCTTT
NA	TRBV7-2	NA	TRBJ1-1	CASSPTGGRGRTRNTEAFF	TGTGCCAGCAGCCCTACGGGGGGTCGGGGCCGCACGAGGAACACTGAAGCTTTCTTT
NA	TRBV7-3	NA	TRBJ1-6	CASSLQATNSPLHF	TGTGCCAGCAGCTTACAGGCTACGAATTCACCCCTCCACTTT
NA	TRBV7-9	TRBD2	TRBJ2-1	CASSLGTSGSEQFF	TGTGCCAGCAGCTTAGGGACTAGCGGGAGTGAGCAGTTCTTC
NA	TRBV6-5	NA	TRBJ1-3	CASQGLRGSGNTIYF	TGTGCCTCCCAGGGACTGAGAGGCTCTGGAAACACCATATATTTT
once	TRBV7-9	TRBD1	TRBJ1-2	CASLRGDSSYGYTF	TGTGCCAGTTTGCGGGGGGACAGTAGCTATGGCTACACCTTC
NA	TRBV9	TRBD1	TRBJ1-2	CASSSGTGGRGYTF	TGTGCCAGCAGTTCCGGGACAGGGGGACGCGGCTACACCTTC
NA	TRBV28	TRBD1	TRBJ2-1	CASSPRQGSKNEQFF	TGTGCCAGCAGTCCCCGACAGGGGTCTAAGAATGAGCAGTTCTTC
once	TRBV5-6	TRBD1	TRBJ2-7	CASSTPRTGSYEQYF	TGTGCCAGCAGCACCCCTAGGACAGGGTCCTACGAGCAGTACTTC
once	TRBV9	NA	TRBJ1-2	CASTGEGGGYGYTF	TGTGCCAGCACCGGGGAGGGGGGCGGCTATGGCTACACCTTC
NA	TRBV5-1	NA	TRBJ2-2	CASSPEPAGELFF	TGCGCCAGCAGCCCCGAGCCCGCCGGGGAGCTGTTTTTT
NA	TRBV18	TRBD2	TRBJ2-7	CASSPWTSGNSYEQYF	TGTGCCAGCTCACCATGGACTAGCGGGAATTCCTACGAGCAGTACTTC
few	TRBV29-1	TRBD1	TRBJ1-1	CSSWDRVNTEAFF	TGCAGCTCCTGGGACAGGGTGAACACTGAAGCTTTCTTT